The 15 T cell receptor beta chains reported below all come from one sample, sequenced in a study of technical replicates of blood from a handful of donors (dated by TCRdb to about 2017). To prepare the library, the immunoSEQ multiplex PCR assay was applied. TCRdb took this table from immuneACCESS and kept in-frame rearrangements with V and J called. Such tables lack part of the clones; where checked against another copy, unresolved V genes explain under half of the gap, and the rest is unexplained. Within this sample are approximately 12,000 clones, with under 85% of them counted one time only. The ten largest clones capture roughly 15% of the sample. Source material: PBMCs. All receptors derive from a human donor in good health.

This clone was found once. This chain connects TRBV30 to TRBJ1-1; D gene uncertain. The germline V and J ends were trimmed by 3 bases and 6 bases, with 17 bases remaining between them. The germline gives CDR1 GTSNPN, CDR2 SVGIG (reference sequence). CDR3 size: 14 residues. The DNA of the CDR3 is TGTGCCTGGAGAAGGCCCCTTCTGGGCGCTGAAGCTTTCTTT. Amino acids: CAWRRPLLGAEAFF.

The CDR3, as DNA: TGTGCCAGCAGTTCCCCGGACAGAGGGTATGGCTACACCTTC. Amino acid sequence: CASSSPDRGYGYTF. The chain links TRBV6-5 to TRBJ1-2, with D possibly TRBD1 on 6 matching bases. V was cut by 4 bases and J by 5 bases, with 14 bases left in between. The length of the CDR3 is 14 residues. Germline V gene lookup returns CDR1 MNHEY and CDR2 SVGAGI.

This clone was recorded a few times. The chain employs TRBV16 and TRBJ1-4, with D possibly TRBD1 on 6 matching bases. With 2 bases removed from V and 8 bases from J, the gap between germline ends came to 12 bases. This CDR3 spans 14 amino acids. Germline CDR1 KGHSY, CDR2 FQNENV. The CDR3 DNA reads TGTGCCAGCAGCCAACAGGGGCCAGGAGAAAAACTGTTTTTT. It codes for CASSQQGPGEKLFF.

As for this clone: Other nucleotide sequences from this sample produce the same CDR3. CDR3 residues: CASSLGQIYGYTF. As DNA, the CDR3 is TGTGCCAGCAGCCTCGGACAGATCTATGGCTACACCTTC. The rearrangement joins TRBV28 to TRBJ1-2; perhaps TRBD1 as D (6 bases). Per the germline V gene, CDR1 is MDHEN and CDR2 is SYDVKM. Trimming left V 6 bases short and J 4 bases short, with 12 bases between. The length of the CDR3 is 13 residues.

The genes are TRBV15 and TRBJ2-7, with no clear D. The germline V gene encodes CDR1 LNHNV and CDR2 YYDKDF (reference sequence). V was cut by 1 base and J by 6 bases, with 10 bases left in between. This CDR3 has 13 amino acids. The CDR3 region has the DNA TGTGCCACCAGCAGAGGCCAGGTGGGCGAGCAGTACTTC. Translating it yields CATSRGQVGEQYF.

The chain uses TRBV10-2 and TRBJ2-3; 10 bases align to TRBD2. Germline CDR1 reads WSHSY; CDR2 reads SAAADI. Unmatched junction bases numbered 8, after V lost 7 bases and J lost 4 bases. This CDR3 is built from 15 residues. Here the CDR3 reads CASNEGTSVADTQYF. In DNA form, the CDR3 reads TGCGCCAGCAATGAAGGGACTAGCGTGGCAGATACGCAGTATTTT.

J is TRBJ2-7 and V is TRBV2; 7 bases fit TRBD1. Per germline, CDR1 SNHLY and CDR2 FYNNEI. The CDR3 runs to 14 residues. The junction had 4 bases not matched to a gene; V was cut back by 4 bases and J by 1 base. The CDR3 reads CASSAGQLSYEQYF. The CDR3 bases are TGTGCCAGCAGTGCGGGACAGCTATCCTACGAGCAGTACTTC.

CDR3 in DNA: TGTGCCAGCAGCTTTGGCAGTCAAGAGACCCAGTACTTC. It yields the protein CASSFGSQETQYF. The V gene is TRBV5-8, the J gene TRBJ2-5; D is ambiguous. Germline V CDR1 and CDR2: SGHTS, YDEGEE. V lost 2 bases and J lost 2, with 7 bases in between. The CDR3 runs to 13 residues.

This clone occurred a few times. This chain connects TRBV6-1 to TRBJ2-5, with D unresolved. The CDR3 has 12 residues. The V end was cut by 2 bases, the J end by 7 bases, with 8 bases between. Germline V CDR1 and CDR2: MNHNS, SASEGT. The CDR3 here is CASSETVGTQYF. The CDR3 DNA sequence: TGTGCCAGCAGTGAAACAGTGGGGACCCAGTACTTC.

V usage is TRBV10-2 and J usage is TRBJ1-1; TRBD1 agrees at 8 bases. The CDR3 runs to 14 residues. Germline V gives CDR1 WSHSY, CDR2 SAAADI. Trimming at V came to 3 bases and at J to 7 bases, leaving 7 bases not matched to a gene. The CDR3 here is CASSDPGGVIEAFF. The CDR3 DNA reads as TGCGCCAGCAGTGACCCAGGGGGCGTGATTGAAGCTTTCTTT.

This sequence joins TRBV5-1 and TRBJ2-7, with D maybe TRBD2 (5 bases). V dropped 2 bases and J dropped 5 bases, with 14 bases sitting between them. Germline loops: CDR1 SGHRS, CDR2 YFSETQ. The CDR3 is made up of 14 amino acids. CDR3 nucleotides: TGCGCCAGCAGCTTTTATGGGAGTGACGACGAGCAGTACTTC. Encoded protein: CASSFYGSDDEQYF.

This rearrangement joins TRBV5-1 to TRBJ2-2, with D perhaps matching TRBD1 (5 bases). In germline, CDR1 is SGHRS, CDR2 YFSETQ. Trimming left V 1 base short and J 7 bases short, with 17 bases between. The CDR3 is 16 amino acids. The CDR3 here is CASSLSGASVGGELFF. CDR3 bases: TGCGCCAGCAGCTTGTCTGGGGCATCGGTGGGCGGGGAGCTGTTTTTT.

The V and J genes are TRBV6-5 and TRBJ2-7; possibly TRBD1 for D (6 bases). CDR1 is MNHEY, CDR2 SVGAGI, per germline. V was pared by 2 bases and J by 0 bases, with 14 bases between. This CDR3 region has 16 residues. The DNA for the CDR3 is TGTGCCAGCAGTTACGCCGGACAGCCGAGCTCCTACGAGCAGTACTTC. This codes for CASSYAGQPSSYEQYF.

This chain uses TRBV7-9 with TRBJ2-7; 7 bases fit TRBD1. The V and J ends lost 5 bases and 3 bases, in that order; junction bases with no gene match: 16. This CDR3 has 17 amino acids. Germline V gene sequence: CDR1 SEHNR, CDR2 FQNEAQ (reference sequence). The CDR3 protein is CASSPSGDRPNLYEQYF. CDR3 sequence (DNA): TGTGCCAGCAGCCCCAGTGGGGACAGACCCAATCTCTACGAGCAGTACTTC.

The rearrangement uses TRBV5-1 and TRBJ1-2; 9 positions match TRBD1. The germline gives CDR1 SGHRS, CDR2 YFSETQ. The length of the CDR3 is 15 residues. The V segment lost 5 bases and the J segment 8 bases; nucleotides outside the gene matches: 13. The CDR3 spells CASSLLPGQGGGYTF. The CDR3 region has the DNA TGCGCCAGCAGTCTTCTCCCGGGACAGGGTGGAGGCTACACCTTC.